Following are 16 T cell receptor beta chains from one sample sequenced in a study of T cells after yellow fever vaccination. MiXCR was run by TCRdb on the 5' RACE reads, yielding one entry per CDR3 protein. Of about 69,000 distinct CDR3 sequences in the sample, under 6.5% were seen once. The sample here was CD4+ T cells sorted from PBMCs, taken roughly 15 days after the first yellow fever vaccination. The source of these receptors is a man between 18 and 29 years old who received the YFV17D yellow fever vaccine.

This clonotype was recorded at least ten times. The rearrangement links TRBV20-1 to TRBJ2-5, with D possibly matching TRBD1 (5 bases). CDR1 DFQATT and CDR2 SNEGSKA come from the germline V gene (reference sequence). V lost 2 bases and J 2 bases, leaving 12 bases between the germline ends. The CDR3 has 14 residues. The CDR3: CSARTSREQETQYF. CDR3 sequence (DNA): TGCAGTGCTAGAACTTCCAGGGAACAAGAGACCCAGTACTTC.

This clonotype was picked up many times. This rearrangement joins TRBV30 to TRBJ2-7; D remains ambiguous. The CDR3 has 13 residues. Trimming stripped 0 bases from V and 2 bases from J, with 8 bases between. The germline V gene has CDR1 GTSNPN and CDR2 SVGIG (reference sequence). The CDR3 here is CAWSVNTAYEQYF. The CDR3 coding sequence is TGTGCCTGGAGTGTAAACACCGCCTACGAGCAGTACTTC.

This clonotype was detected ten times or more. The chain uses TRBV5-1 and TRBJ2-2, with D possibly matching TRBD1 (7 bases). Looked up from germline, CDR1 is SGHRS and CDR2 is YFSETQ. V dropped 4 bases and J dropped 0 bases, with 10 bases sitting between them. The CDR3 is 15 amino acids. This CDR3 reads CASSRGTANTGELFF. The CDR3 bases are TGCGCCAGCAGCCGCGGGACAGCGAACACCGGGGAGCTGTTTTTT.

The sample holds many counts of this clonotype. The CDR3 nucleotides read TGTGCCAGCAGCTTGGGACAGGGGTTCAATCAGCCCCAGCATTTT. It is translated as CASSLGQGFNQPQHF. This sequence joins TRBV7-2 and TRBJ1-5; TRBD1 agrees at 10 bases. The germline CDR1 and CDR2 sequences are SGHTA and FQGNSA. V lost 3 bases to trimming and J lost 3 bases; unmatched junction nucleotides: 2. This CDR3 is built from 15 residues.

This clonotype was seen at least ten times. The gene calls are TRBV7-2 and TRBJ1-2; a weak D match, TRBD1 (6 bases). The CDR3 consists of 14 residues. Germline CDR1 is SGHTA and CDR2 is FQGNSA. V was clipped by 1 base and J by 7 bases, with 13 bases between them. The CDR3 loop reads CASSLEQGFGGYTF. Here the CDR3 DNA reads TGTGCCAGCAGCTTAGAACAGGGTTTCGGTGGCTACACCTTC.

In its sample, this clonotype was seen many times. The chain recombines TRBV6-2 or TRBV6-3 with TRBJ2-3, with 9 bases identical to TRBD2. The CDR3 spans 14 residues. Per germline, CDR1 MNHEY and CDR2 SVGEGT. V lost 6 bases to trimming and J lost 4 bases; unmatched junction nucleotides: 5. In nucleotides, the CDR3 is TGTGCCAGCAGAATAGCGGGGGCCGCAGATACGCAGTATTTT. This codes for CASRIAGAADTQYF.

This clonotype qualifies as medium-sized. The chain carries TRBV7-3 and TRBJ1-5; no clear D gene. From germline, CDR1 is SGHTA and CDR2 FQGTGA. This CDR3 has 13 residues. Trimming pared 4 bases from V and 7 bases from J, leaving 11 bases between. The CDR3 spells CASSSFPGQPQHF. CDR3 nucleotide sequence: TGTGCCAGCAGCTCCTTTCCGGGCCAGCCCCAGCATTTT.

In its sample, this clonotype was seen many times. The chain couples TRBV20-1 to TRBJ2-5; 8 nucleotides line up with TRBD2. Trimming at V came to 1 base and at J to 2 bases, leaving 0 bases not matched to a gene. The CDR3 consists of 13 residues. Germline CDR1 and CDR2: DFQATT and SNEGSKA (reference sequence). The CDR3 nucleotides are TGCAGTGCTAGAGTAGCGGGGCAAGAGACCCAGTACTTC. As protein: CSARVAGQETQYF.

This clonotype was recorded at least ten times. The chain has TRBV6-4 and TRBJ2-3, with TRBD2 as a possible D gene (7 bases). The CDR3 has 17 residues. Trimming removed 5 bases at V and 5 bases at J, with 23 bases between. Per germline, CDR1 MRHNA and CDR2 SNTAGT. The CDR3 DNA sequence: TGTGCCAGCAGTCCGACTCCCCCGGGGGGCCATCGAGATACGCAGTATTTT. Encoded protein: CASSPTPPGGHRDTQYF.

The chain is built from TRBV12-3 or TRBV12-4 and TRBJ2-1; D is ambiguous. There are 16 residues in the CDR3. V shed 5 bases and J shed 2 bases, with 16 bases lying between them. CDR3: CASSLHSTGTYNEQFF. The DNA for the CDR3 is TGTGCCAGCAGTCTACACAGCACGGGCACCTACAATGAGCAGTTCTTC.

This clonotype was observed at least ten times. The CDR3 protein is CASSRQGFRTEAFF. CDR3 sequence (DNA): TGTGCCAGCAGCCGACAGGGGTTTCGCACTGAAGCTTTCTTT. The genes are TRBV12-3 or TRBV12-4 and TRBJ1-1; 8 bases match TRBD1. J lost 4 bases, V lost 6 bases, and 7 bases had no gene match. The CDR3 is made up of 14 amino acids.

The rearrangement links TRBV18 to TRBJ1-5, with D perhaps TRBD1 (6 bases). The CDR3 spans 13 residues. Trimming left V 7 bases short and J 7 bases short, with 14 bases between. Germline CDR1 and CDR2: KGHSH and LQKENI. DNA of the CDR3: TGTGCCAGCTGCGCGGGGGGCGCCCAGCCCCAGCATTTT. This encodes CASCAGGAQPQHF.

This clonotype was counted ten times or more. This chain joins TRBV28 and TRBJ2-7, with TRBD1 matching over 7 bases. Germline assignment: CDR1 MDHEN and CDR2 SYDVKM. This CDR3 is built from 15 residues. V dropped 4 bases and J dropped 3; count of bases not matched to a gene: 9. The DNA for the CDR3 is TGTGCCAGCAGTTCGACGCCGGGACAGCTCTACGAGCAGTACTTC. Translating it yields CASSSTPGQLYEQYF. Complete variable domain (other parts from reference TRBV28 and TRBJ2-7): DVKVTQSSRYLVKRTGEKVFLECVQDMDHENMFWYRQDPGLGLRLIYFSYDVKMKEKGDIPEGYSVSREKKERFSLILESASTNQTSMYLCASSSTPGQLYEQYFGPGTRLTVT.

This clonotype appeared many times. Here the CDR3 reads CASSLLAVLETQYF. CDR3 nucleotide sequence: TGTGCCAGCAGTTTGTTAGCCGTGTTAGAGACCCAGTACTTC. J is TRBJ2-5 and V is TRBV12-3 or TRBV12-4; no clear D. This CDR3 has 14 amino acids. V dropped 3 bases and J dropped 4 bases, with 12 bases sitting between them.

Concerning this clonotype itself: This may be a read error, as it is one base from a much larger clone. V is TRBV5-5 and J is TRBJ2-7; D gene uncertain. V shed 4 bases and J shed 4 bases, with 12 bases lying between them. The CDR3 is 13 amino acids. Germline assignment: CDR1 SGHKS and CDR2 YYEKEE (reference sequence). The CDR3 is CASSPGLRYEQYV. The CDR3 nucleotides are TGTGCCAGCAGCCCCGGGCTCAGGTACGAGCAGTACGTC.

This clonotype occurred many times. V usage is TRBV7-6 and J usage is TRBJ1-1; 8 positions agree with TRBD1. The germline CDR1 and CDR2 sequences are SGHVS and FNYEAQ. This CDR3 has 14 residues. The junction had 7 bases not matched to a gene; V was cut back by 0 bases and J by 10 bases. The CDR3: CASSLATGVSGAFF. The CDR3, as DNA: TGTGCCAGCAGCTTAGCGACAGGGGTTAGTGGAGCTTTCTTT.